The subject of this entry is one TCR beta chain. Its target antigen remains unknown. No qualities accompany the bases; no much larger clone lies one base away. The record originates from a study of blood T cell repertoires in COVID-19 (dated by TCRdb to about 2020). Concerning the study at large: Samples from collaborators originated in the United States, Italy and Spain and spanned both the acute and convalescent phases of COVID-19. The material from the prospective study consisted of cDNA or gDNA derived from T cells, B-cell-depleted T cells, or PBMCs. The dataset comprised deeply sampled blood TCRbeta repertoires from subjects exposed to, actively infected with, or recovered from COVID-19. A freely available public database, intended as a resource for researchers studying the immune response to SARS-CoV-2, is where the repertoires were released. The samples were drawn from two sources: the first 160 participants of the ongoing ImmuneRACE study, and over 950 subjects contributed by 6 global collaborators. Nearly every sample came with metadata listing a de-identified subject ID, COVID-19 status, age in years and sex. Where HLA class I and class II types were available, the types were taken from metadata supplied by the sample provider, not from assay-based typing.

Each collaborating institution followed its own protocols to collect whole blood in K2EDTA tubes. For TCRbeta analysis, collaborators shipped samples as frozen whole blood, isolated PBMCs, or DNA extracted from either of those sample types. The CDR3 starts with the cysteine, ends with the phenylalanine, and has 14 residues. Only CDR3 DNA remains: 42 bases, in frame from the first base. At the junction V is shortened by 5 bases and J by 8 bases; bases outside the gene matches: 7. Via the germline V gene, CDR1 is KGHSH and CDR2 LQKENI. What the authors observed across the whole study: How much clinical and demographic metadata was included differed by source and by participant, and the metadata was provided uncurated.

TCRbeta CDR3 regions were amplified from genomic DNA by means of the immunoSEQ Assay, a bias-controlled multiplex PCR. In the original analysis: Within the assay, amplification of reference gene primers was used to estimate how many nucleated cells each sample contained. Sequence reads were collapsed and filtered to measure the absolute abundance of every unique TCRbeta CDR3 rearrangement. For each sample, productive Simpson clonality was calculated by taking the square root of Simpson's diversity index across productive rearrangements. The source is immuneACCESS, and TCRdb retained only in-frame sequences with V and J called. Part of the clones is not carried over; for the studies checked, unresolved V genes explain less than half of this, and the remainder is unexplained. The V and J calls and clone size are taken from that table; D and trimming were inferred from the DNA. The sample table shows roughly 120,000 clones, and 86% are seen once. The top ten clonotypes cover over 4.5% of the sample.

Recombination joined TRBV18 with TRBJ2-1; 9 central bases correspond to TRBD2. The receptor was isolated from a human donor in a cohort sampled during active COVID-19. Sequenced sample: peripheral blood. The nucleotide sequence reads as follows: TGTGCCAGCTCATTGGGGACTAGCATCTATGAGCAGTTCTTC. This translates into CASSLGTSIYEQFF.